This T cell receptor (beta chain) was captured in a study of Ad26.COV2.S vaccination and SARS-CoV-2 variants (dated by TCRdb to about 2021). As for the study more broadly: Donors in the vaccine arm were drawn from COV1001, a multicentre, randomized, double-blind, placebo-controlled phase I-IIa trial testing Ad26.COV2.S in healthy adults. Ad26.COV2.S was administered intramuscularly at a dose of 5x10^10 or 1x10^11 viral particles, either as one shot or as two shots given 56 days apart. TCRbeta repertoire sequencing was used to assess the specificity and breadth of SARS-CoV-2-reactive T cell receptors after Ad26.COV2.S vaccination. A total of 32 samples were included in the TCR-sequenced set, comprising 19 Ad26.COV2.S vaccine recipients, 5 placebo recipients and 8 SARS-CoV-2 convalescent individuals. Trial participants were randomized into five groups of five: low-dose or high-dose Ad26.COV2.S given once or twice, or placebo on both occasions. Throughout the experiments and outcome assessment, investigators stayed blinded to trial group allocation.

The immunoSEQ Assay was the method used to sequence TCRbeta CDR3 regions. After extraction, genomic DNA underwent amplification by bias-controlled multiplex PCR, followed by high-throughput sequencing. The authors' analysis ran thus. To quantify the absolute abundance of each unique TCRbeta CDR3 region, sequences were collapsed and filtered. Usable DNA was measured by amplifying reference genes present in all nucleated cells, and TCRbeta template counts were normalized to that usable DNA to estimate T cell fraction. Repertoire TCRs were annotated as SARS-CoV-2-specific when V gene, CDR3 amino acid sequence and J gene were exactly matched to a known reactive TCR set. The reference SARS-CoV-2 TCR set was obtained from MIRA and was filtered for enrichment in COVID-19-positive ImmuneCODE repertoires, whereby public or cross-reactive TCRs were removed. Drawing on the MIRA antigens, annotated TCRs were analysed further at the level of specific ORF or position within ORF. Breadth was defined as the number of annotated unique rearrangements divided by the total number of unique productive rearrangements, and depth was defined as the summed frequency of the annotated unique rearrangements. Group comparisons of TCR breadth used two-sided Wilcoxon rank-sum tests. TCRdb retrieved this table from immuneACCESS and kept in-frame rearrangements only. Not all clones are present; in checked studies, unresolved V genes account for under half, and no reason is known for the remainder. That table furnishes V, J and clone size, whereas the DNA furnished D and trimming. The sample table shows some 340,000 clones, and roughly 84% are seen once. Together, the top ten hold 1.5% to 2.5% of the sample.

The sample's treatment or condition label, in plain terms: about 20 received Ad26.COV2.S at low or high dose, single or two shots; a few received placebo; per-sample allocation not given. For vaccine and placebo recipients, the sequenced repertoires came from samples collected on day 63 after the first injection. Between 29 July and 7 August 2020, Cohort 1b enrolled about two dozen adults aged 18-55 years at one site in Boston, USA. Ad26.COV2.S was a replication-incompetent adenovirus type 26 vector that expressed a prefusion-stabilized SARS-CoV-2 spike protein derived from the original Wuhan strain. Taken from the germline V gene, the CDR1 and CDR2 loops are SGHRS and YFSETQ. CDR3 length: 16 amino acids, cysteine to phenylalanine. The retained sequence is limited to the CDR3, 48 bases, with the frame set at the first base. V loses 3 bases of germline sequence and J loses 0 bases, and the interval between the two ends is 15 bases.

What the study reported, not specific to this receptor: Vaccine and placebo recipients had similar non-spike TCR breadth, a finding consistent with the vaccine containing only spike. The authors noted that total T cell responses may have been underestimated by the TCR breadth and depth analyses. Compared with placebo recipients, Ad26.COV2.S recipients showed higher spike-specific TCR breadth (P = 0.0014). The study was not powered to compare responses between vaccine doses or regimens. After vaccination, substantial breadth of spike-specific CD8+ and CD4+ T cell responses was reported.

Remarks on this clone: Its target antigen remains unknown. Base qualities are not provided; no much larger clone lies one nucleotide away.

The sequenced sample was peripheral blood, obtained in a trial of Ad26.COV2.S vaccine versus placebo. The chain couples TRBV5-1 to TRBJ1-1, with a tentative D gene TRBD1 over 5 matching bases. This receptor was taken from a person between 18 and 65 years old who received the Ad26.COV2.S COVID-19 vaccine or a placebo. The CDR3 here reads CASSSHLRGLNTEAFF. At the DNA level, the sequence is TGCGCCAGCAGCTCCCATTTACGGGGGTTGAACACTGAAGCTTTCTTT.